Only a few counts were recorded for the clone carrying this T cell receptor beta chain. The antigen remains undetermined. The sample is drawn from a study of CD8+ T cells in alopecia areata. Study results and limitations: Baseline CD8+ expansion's link to response remains uncertain, as there was one nonresponder. The study found higher clonality in lesional than normal scalp, especially in alopecia totalis/universalis.

V dropped 6 bases and J dropped 0 bases, with 12 bases sitting between them. The CDR3 extends over 14 amino acids. Treatment specified: oral pan-JAK inhibitor, 5-10 mg twice daily. Researchers gathered lesional scalp punch biopsies and peripheral blood from patients with alopecia areata. From PBMCs, CD4+ and CD8+ T cells were sorted. Sequencing templates came from extracted RNA that was reverse transcribed into cDNA. Only in-frame clones appear in the TCRdb table, and some are missing; sequencing was by immunoSEQ multiplex PCR. The table lists approximately 210,000 clones, roughly 70% of them singletons.

The chain employs TRBV23-1 and TRBJ2-7, with a tentative D call TRBD1 (5 bases). TRBV23-1 is an open reading frame, and its role is uncertain. The receptor's source is a human donor with alopecia areata. This material consisted of CD4+ T cells sorted from blood, taken around week 50, from a patient treated with tofacitinib. The CDR3, as DNA: TGCGCCAGCAGAACGGACAAGAGCTCCTACGAGCAGTACTTC. As protein: CASRTDKSSYEQYF.